This T cell receptor beta chain was observed in a study of blood T cell repertoires in COVID-19. Study overall: Sites across the United States, Italy and Spain contributed samples from acute and convalescent COVID-19. The analysed material was cDNA or gDNA that came from T cells, B-cell-depleted T cells, or PBMCs.

Methods used by the authors: Amplifying reference gene primers gave estimates of nucleated cell counts. Libraries were prepared by immunoSEQ multiplex PCR; TCRdb keeps only in-frame clonotypes and omits some of them. V and J calls plus clone size are reproduced from that table; the DNA served to infer D and trimming. The sample shows fewer than 300,000 clones, roughly 91% of them seen only once. V dropped 6 bases and J dropped 6; count of bases not matched to a gene: 7. This CDR3 is built from 14 residues. The V gene's germline CDR1 is ENHRY and CDR2 SYGVKD. The sequencing sample was made of peripheral blood. V usage is TRBV10-3 and J usage is TRBJ2-1, with 8 bases lining up with TRBD1. This TCR derives from a woman aged 40 to 55 who had recovered from COVID-19. CDR3 coding DNA: TGTGCCATCAGCCCGGACAGGGTGGGCAATGAGCAGTTCTTC. Its protein is CAISPDRVGNEQFF.